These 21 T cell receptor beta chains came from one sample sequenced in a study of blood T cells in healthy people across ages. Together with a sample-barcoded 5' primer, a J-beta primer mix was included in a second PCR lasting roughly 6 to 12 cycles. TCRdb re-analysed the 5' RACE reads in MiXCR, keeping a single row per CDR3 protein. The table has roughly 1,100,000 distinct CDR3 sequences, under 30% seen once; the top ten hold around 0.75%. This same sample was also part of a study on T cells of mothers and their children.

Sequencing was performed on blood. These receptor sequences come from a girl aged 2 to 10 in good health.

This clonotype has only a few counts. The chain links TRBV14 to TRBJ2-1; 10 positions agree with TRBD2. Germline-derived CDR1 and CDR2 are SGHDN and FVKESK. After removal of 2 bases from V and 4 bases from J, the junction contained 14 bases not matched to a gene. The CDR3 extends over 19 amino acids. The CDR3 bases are TGTGCCAGCAGCCAAAGAACATACGTAGCGGGGGGCCTTTACAATGAGCAGTTCTTC. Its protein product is CASSQRTYVAGGLYNEQFF.

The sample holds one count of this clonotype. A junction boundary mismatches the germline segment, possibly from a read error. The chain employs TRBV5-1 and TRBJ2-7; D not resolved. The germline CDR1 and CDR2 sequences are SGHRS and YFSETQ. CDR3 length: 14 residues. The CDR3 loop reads CASKEARVGYEQYF. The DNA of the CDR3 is TGTGCCAGCAAAGAAGCGCGTGTGGGGTACGAGCAGTACTTC.

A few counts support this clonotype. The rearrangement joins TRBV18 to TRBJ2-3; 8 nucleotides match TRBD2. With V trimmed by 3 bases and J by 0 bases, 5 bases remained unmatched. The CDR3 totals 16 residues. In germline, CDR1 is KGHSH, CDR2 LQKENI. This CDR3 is CASSPFSGMSTDTQYF. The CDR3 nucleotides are TGTGCCAGCTCACCGTTTAGCGGGATGAGCACAGATACGCAGTATTTT.

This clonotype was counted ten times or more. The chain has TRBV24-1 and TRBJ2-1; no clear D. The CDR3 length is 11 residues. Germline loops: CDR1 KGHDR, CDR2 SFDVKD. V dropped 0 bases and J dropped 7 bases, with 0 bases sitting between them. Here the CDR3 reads CATSDLNEQFF. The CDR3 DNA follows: TGTGCCACCAGTGATTTGAATGAGCAGTTCTTC.

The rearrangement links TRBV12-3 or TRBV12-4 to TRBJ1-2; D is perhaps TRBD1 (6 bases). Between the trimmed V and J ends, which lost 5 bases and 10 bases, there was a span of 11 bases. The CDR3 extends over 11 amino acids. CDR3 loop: CASSLGQTYTF. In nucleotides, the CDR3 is TGTGCCAGCAGTCTAGGACAGACCTACACCTTC.

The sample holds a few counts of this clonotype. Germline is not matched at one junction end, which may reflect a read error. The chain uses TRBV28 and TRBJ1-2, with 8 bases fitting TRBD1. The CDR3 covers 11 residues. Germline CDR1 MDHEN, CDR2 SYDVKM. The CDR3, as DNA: TGTGCCAGCAGTGAGGAGGACAGGGCCGCCTTC. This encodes CASSEEDRAAF.

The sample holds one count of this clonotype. This chain's CDR3 is CASSLILRDPAFGEQFF. Here the CDR3 DNA reads TGTGCCAGCAGCTTAATCCTCAGGGACCCGGCCTTCGGGGAGCAGTTCTTC. The chain is built from TRBV7-2 and TRBJ2-1, with D perhaps assigned TRBD1 or TRBD2 (5 bases each). The V and J ends lost 2 bases and 10 bases respectively, with 24 bases between them. Looked up from germline, CDR1 is SGHTA and CDR2 is FQGNSA. This CDR3 region has 17 residues. Full variable domain (rest looked up from reference TRBV7-2 and TRBJ2-1): GAGVSQSPSNKVTEKGKDVELRCDPISGHTALYWYRQSLGQGLEFLIYFQGNSAPDKSGLPSDRFSAERTGGSVSTLTIQRTQQEDSAVYLCASSLILRDPAFGEQFFGPGTRLTVL.

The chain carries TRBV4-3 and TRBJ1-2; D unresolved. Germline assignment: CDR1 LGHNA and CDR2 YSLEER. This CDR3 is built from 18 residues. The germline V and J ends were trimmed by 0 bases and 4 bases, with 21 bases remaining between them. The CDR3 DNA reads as TGCGCCAGCAGCCAAGATCGAGCTGAAGTAATGAGAACCTATGGCTACACCTTC. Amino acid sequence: CASSQDRAEVMRTYGYTF.

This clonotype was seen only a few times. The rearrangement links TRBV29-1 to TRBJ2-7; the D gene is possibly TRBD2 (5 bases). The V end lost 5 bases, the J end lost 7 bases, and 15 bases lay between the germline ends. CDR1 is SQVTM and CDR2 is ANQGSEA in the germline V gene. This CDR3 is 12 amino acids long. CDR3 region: CSVRSFREEQYF. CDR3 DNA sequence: TGCAGCGTTAGGAGTTTCCGGGAAGAGCAGTACTTC.

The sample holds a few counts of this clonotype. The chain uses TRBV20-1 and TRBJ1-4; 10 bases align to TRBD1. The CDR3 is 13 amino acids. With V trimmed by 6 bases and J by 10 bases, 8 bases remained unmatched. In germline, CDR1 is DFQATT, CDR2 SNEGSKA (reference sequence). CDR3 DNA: TGCAGTGCGTCCGGGACAGGGGATGGAAAACTGTTTTTT. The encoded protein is CSASGTGDGKLFF.

This CDR3 reads CATSDPSGYTGELFF. CDR3 nucleotides: TGTGCCACCAGTGATCCTAGCGGATACACCGGGGAGCTGTTTTTT. This chain joins TRBV24-1 and TRBJ2-2, with TRBD2 matching over 7 bases. Germline values: CDR1 KGHDR, CDR2 SFDVKD. With V trimmed by 3 bases and J by 3 bases, 3 bases remained unmatched. The CDR3 covers 15 residues.

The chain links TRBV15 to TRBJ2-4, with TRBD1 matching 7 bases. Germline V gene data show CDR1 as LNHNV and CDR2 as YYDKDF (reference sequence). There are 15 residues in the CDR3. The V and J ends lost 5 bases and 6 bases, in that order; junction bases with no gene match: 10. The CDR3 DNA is TGTGCCACCAGCTCGATCGGGACAGCACTAAACATTCAGTACTTC. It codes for CATSSIGTALNIQYF. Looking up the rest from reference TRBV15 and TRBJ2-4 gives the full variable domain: DAMVIQNPRYQVTQFGKPVTLSCSQTLNHNVMYWYQQKSSQAPKLLFHYYDKDFNNEADTPDNFQSRRPNTSFCFLDIRSPGLGDTAMYLCATSSIGTALNIQYFGAGTRLSVL.

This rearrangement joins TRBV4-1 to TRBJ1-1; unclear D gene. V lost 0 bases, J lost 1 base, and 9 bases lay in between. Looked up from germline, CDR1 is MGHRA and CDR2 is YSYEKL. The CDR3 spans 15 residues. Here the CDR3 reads CASSQEGRQNTEAFF. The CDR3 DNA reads TGCGCCAGCAGCCAAGAAGGACGGCAGAACACTGAAGCTTTCTTT.

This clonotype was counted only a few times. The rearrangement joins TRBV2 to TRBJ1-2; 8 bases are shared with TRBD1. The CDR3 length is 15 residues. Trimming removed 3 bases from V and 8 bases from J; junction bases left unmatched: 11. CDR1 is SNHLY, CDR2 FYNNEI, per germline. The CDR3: CASSEWGQESRGYTF. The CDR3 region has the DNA TGTGCCAGCAGTGAGTGGGGACAGGAGTCCAGAGGCTACACCTTC.

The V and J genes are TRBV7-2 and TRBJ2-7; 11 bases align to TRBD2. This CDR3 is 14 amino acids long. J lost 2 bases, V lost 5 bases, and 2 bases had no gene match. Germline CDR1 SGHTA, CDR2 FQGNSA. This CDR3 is CASSPTSGTYEQYF. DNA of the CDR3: TGTGCCAGCAGCCCGACTAGCGGGACCTACGAGCAGTACTTC.

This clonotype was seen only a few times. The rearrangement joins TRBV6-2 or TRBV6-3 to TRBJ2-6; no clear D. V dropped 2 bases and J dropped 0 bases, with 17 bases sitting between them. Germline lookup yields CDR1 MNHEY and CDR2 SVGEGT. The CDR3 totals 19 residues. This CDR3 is CASSYPGLGRTSGANVLTF. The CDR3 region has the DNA TGTGCCAGCAGTTACCCCGGGTTGGGCAGGACCTCTGGGGCCAACGTCCTGACTTTC.

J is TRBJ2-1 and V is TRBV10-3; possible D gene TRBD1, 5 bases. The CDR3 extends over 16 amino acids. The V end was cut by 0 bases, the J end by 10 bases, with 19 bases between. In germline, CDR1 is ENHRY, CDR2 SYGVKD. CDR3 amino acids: CAISESHGAGFGEQFF. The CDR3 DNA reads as TGTGCCATCAGTGAGTCTCATGGGGCAGGGTTTGGGGAGCAGTTCTTC.

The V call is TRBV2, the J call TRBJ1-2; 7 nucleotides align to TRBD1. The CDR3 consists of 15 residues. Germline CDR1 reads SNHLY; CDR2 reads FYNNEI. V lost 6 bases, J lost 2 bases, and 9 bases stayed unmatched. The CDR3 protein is CASRGIQGRNYGYTF. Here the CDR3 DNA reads TGTGCCAGCAGGGGAATACAGGGGCGGAACTATGGCTACACCTTC.

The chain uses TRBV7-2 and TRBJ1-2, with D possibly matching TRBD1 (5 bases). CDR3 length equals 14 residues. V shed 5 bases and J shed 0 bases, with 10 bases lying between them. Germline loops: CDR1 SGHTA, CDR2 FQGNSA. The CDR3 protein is CASSRGGANYGYTF. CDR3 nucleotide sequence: TGTGCCAGCAGCCGTGGGGGGGCTAACTATGGCTACACCTTC. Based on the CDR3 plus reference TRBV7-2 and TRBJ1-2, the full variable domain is GAGVSQSPSNKVTEKGKDVELRCDPISGHTALYWYRQSLGQGLEFLIYFQGNSAPDKSGLPSDRFSAERTGGSVSTLTIQRTQQEDSAVYLCASSRGGANYGYTFGSGTRLTVV.

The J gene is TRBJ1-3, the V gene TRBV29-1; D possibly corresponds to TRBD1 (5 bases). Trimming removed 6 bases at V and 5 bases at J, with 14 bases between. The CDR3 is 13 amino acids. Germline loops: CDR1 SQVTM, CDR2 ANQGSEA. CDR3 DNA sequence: TGCAGCGTAATAGGGGTTCCTAGAAACACCATATATTTT. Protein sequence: CSVIGVPRNTIYF.

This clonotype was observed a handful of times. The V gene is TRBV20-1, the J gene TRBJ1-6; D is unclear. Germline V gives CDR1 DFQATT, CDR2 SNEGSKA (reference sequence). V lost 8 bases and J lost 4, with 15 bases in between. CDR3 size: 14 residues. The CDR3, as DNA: TGCAGTACCACCGGGCCAGTATATAATTCACCCCTCCACTTT. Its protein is CSTTGPVYNSPLHF.